The T cell receptor beta chain under discussion was sequenced for a study of PD-L1 blockade in urothelial cancer. The overall study: About nine tenths of the roughly 29 patients comprised males who had bladder-origin urothelial cancer. Median T cell yield from blood was fewer than 150,000.

In germline, CDR1 is MGHRA, CDR2 YSYEKL. The V end was cut by 4 bases, the J end by 4 bases, with 25 bases between. The CDR3 is 18 amino acids. Time point specified: pretreatment peripheral blood. Patients in the study were battling locally advanced or metastatic urothelial carcinoma. Generated by immunoSEQ multiplex PCR, the TCRdb table keeps only in-frame clones and is missing some. The sample lists over 75,000 clones; 70% to 90% were seen once. Source: PBMCs, taken around atezolizumab (anti-PD-L1) treatment. The TCR was taken from a woman older than 75 with urothelial cancer. This chain uses TRBV4-1 with TRBJ2-5; D is possibly TRBD2 (6 bases). The CDR3 reads CASSPSPGLAWRGETQYF. CDR3 in DNA: TGCGCCAGCAGCCCAAGTCCAGGGCTAGCCTGGAGGGGAGAGACCCAGTACTTC.